This is a list of T cell receptor beta chains from one sample in a study of blood T cell repertoires in COVID-19. The method was immunoSEQ multiplex PCR; TCRdb's version includes in-frame clones alone and lacks a portion of them. The sample consists of roughly 57,000 clones, 65% to 80% of them appearing once. Sequenced input: peripheral blood. The receptors shown here come from a man between 25 and 39 years old with COVID-19, enrolled during active disease. CDR3s include the opening cysteine and the closing phenylalanine or tryptophan. The D gene is left open where the match is weak.

CDR3aa: CASSLYQETQYF
CDR3nt: TGTGCCAGCAGCCTGTACCAAGAGACCCAGTACTTC
v_gene: TRBV7-2
d_gene: -
j_gene: TRBJ2-5

CDR3aa: CASRPDRGNTEAFF
CDR3nt: TGTGCCAGCAGGCCGGACAGGGGGAACACTGAAGCTTTCTTT
v_gene: TRBV28
d_gene: TRBD1
j_gene: TRBJ1-1

CDR3aa: CASSLGHNTEAFF
CDR3nt: TGTGCCAGCAGTTTAGGACACAACACTGAAGCTTTCTTT
v_gene: TRBV12-3/TRBV12-4
d_gene: -
j_gene: TRBJ1-1

CDR3aa: CASSWGLAETDTQYF
CDR3nt: TGCGCCAGCAGCTGGGGACTAGCGGAAACAGATACGCAGTATTTT
v_gene: TRBV5-1
d_gene: TRBD2
j_gene: TRBJ2-3

CDR3aa: CAGAGAVTDNEQFF
CDR3nt: TGCGCCGGAGCGGGAGCCGTTACAGACAATGAGCAGTTCTTC
v_gene: TRBV4-1
d_gene: TRBD2
j_gene: TRBJ2-1

CDR3aa: CASSMRRGPNTGELFF
CDR3nt: TGTGCCAGTAGTATGAGGAGGGGTCCTAACACCGGGGAGCTGTTTTTT
v_gene: TRBV19
d_gene: -
j_gene: TRBJ2-2

CDR3aa: CASSLTWGTSGELFF
CDR3nt: TGTGCCAGCAGCTTGACTTGGGGTACTAGCGGGGAGCTGTTTTTT
v_gene: TRBV5-4
d_gene: -
j_gene: TRBJ2-2

CDR3aa: CASSPWTSGGARREQYF
CDR3nt: TGTGCCAGCAGTCCCTGGACTAGCGGGGGGGCCCGTCGAGAGCAGTACTTC
v_gene: TRBV27
d_gene: TRBD2
j_gene: TRBJ2-7

CDR3aa: CASRSGFMNTEAFF
CDR3nt: TGCGCCAGCAGGTCAGGGTTCATGAACACTGAAGCTTTCTTT
v_gene: TRBV5-1
d_gene: -
j_gene: TRBJ1-1

CDR3aa: CAVRGTADTGELFF
CDR3nt: TGTGCCGTGCGGGGGACGGCAGACACCGGGGAGCTGTTTTTT
v_gene: TRBV10-3
d_gene: TRBD2
j_gene: TRBJ2-2